This T cell receptor beta chain was obtained from a study of lymphopenia after photon versus proton radiotherapy. Study-wide findings and caveats: After lymphocyte nadir, photon-treated repertoires showed oligoclonal expansion, especially CD8+ Temra.

Germline CDR1 reads LNHDA; CDR2 reads SQIVND (reference sequence). V lost 5 bases, J lost 4 bases, and 24 bases lay in between. This CDR3 spans 17 amino acids. About this clone itself: Its specificity is unknown.

The protocol was immunoSEQ multiplex PCR, while the TCRdb copy is restricted to in-frame clones and leaves out a portion. The sample includes around 26,000 clones, roughly 90% of them seen just once. The chain combines TRBV19 with TRBJ2-7; D tentatively fits TRBD1 or TRBD2 (5 bases each). The clonotype was recovered from a woman aged 45-65 years with cholangiocarcinoma. The sample was peripheral blood, taken from a patient treated with photon-based radiotherapy. The CDR3 loop reads CASSQRDRVLHNYEQYF. CDR3 nucleotides: TGTGCCAGTAGTCAACGGGACCGCGTCCTCCATAATTACGAGCAGTACTTC.